This TCR beta chain was observed in a study of OX40 agonist ivuxolimab in advanced cancers. Study context: Under the entry rules, prior anti-PD-1, anti-PD-L1 or anti-CTLA-4 therapy was allowed, and about 38% had some. Partial responses were observed in three patients, of whom one had hepatocellular carcinoma and two had cutaneous melanoma. Study-wide results and caveats: Dose levels from 0.1 to 3.0 mg/kg saw CD4+ and CD8+ blood T cells expand clonally by week 6.

Generated by immunoSEQ multiplex PCR, the TCRdb table keeps only in-frame clones and is missing some. The data hold around 93,000 clones, with more than 75% observed a single time. Blood draws occurred at baseline, cycle 4 day 1, and cycle 7 day 1. Note on this clone: What it binds is unknown.

This CDR3 has 13 amino acids. Trimming at V came to 8 bases and at J to 2 bases, leaving 2 bases not matched to a gene. The TCR sequence derives from an adult with an advanced solid tumor such as melanoma, head and neck, liver or kidney cancer. The chain employs TRBV23-1 and TRBJ1-4; 7 bases agree with TRBD1. TRBV23-1 qualifies as an ORF whose function is uncertain. This specimen was CD4+ or CD8+ T cells sorted from blood, taken in a trial of the OX40 agonist ivuxolimab. The CDR3 DNA is TGCGCCAGCGGCAGGGGGACTAATGAAAAACTGTTTTTT. Translated: CASGRGTNEKLFF.